Below are 22 T cell receptor beta chains sequenced from a single sample in a study of memory CD4+ T cells and cytomegalovirus serostatus. The sort gate was single viable CD3+CD4+CD8-CD45RO+ cells for memory CD4+ T cells. Clones were read by immunoSEQ multiplex PCR, and TCRdb kept only the in-frame ones, dropping some. This table holds about 27,000 clones, around 76% found once. Sample: memory CD4+ T cells from blood. The receptor source for this set is an adult in good health and CMV-seronegative.

The CDR3 reads CASRSNTEAFF. Here the CDR3 DNA reads TGTGCCAGCAGATCGAACACTGAAGCTTTCTTT. This chain joins TRBV6-1 and TRBJ1-1; D unresolved. In germline, CDR1 is MNHNS, CDR2 SASEGT. The CDR3 loop spans 11 amino acids. Trimming took off 6 bases at V and 1 base at J, with 3 bases between the two ends.

The V and J genes are TRBV6-6 and TRBJ2-1, with D possibly TRBD2 on 5 matching bases. This CDR3 is built from 16 residues. Germline values: CDR1 MNHNY, CDR2 SVGAGI (reference sequence). V was cut by 6 bases and J by 0 bases, with 15 bases left in between. CDR3 nucleotide sequence: TGTGCCAGCAGCTTCACGACTACGAGCTCCTACAATGAGCAGTTCTTC. Its translation: CASSFTTTSSYNEQFF.

The chain employs TRBV9 and TRBJ2-3, with 7 positions matching TRBD1. Per the germline V gene, CDR1 is SGDLS and CDR2 is YYNGEE. V lost 3 bases, J lost 5 bases, and 9 bases stayed unmatched. The CDR3 is made up of 15 amino acids. This CDR3 is CASSARPGGQDTQYF. The CDR3 DNA reads as TGTGCCAGCAGCGCTAGGCCAGGGGGTCAAGATACGCAGTATTTT. The full variable domain, rest sourced from reference TRBV9 and TRBJ2-3, is DSGVTQTPKHLITATGQRVTLRCSPRSGDLSVYWYQQSLDQGLQFLIQYYNGEERAKGNILERFSAQQFPDLHSELNLSSLELGDSALYFCASSARPGGQDTQYFGPGTRLTVL.

The genes are TRBV10-1 and TRBJ2-5; no firm D call. The CDR3 loop spans 13 amino acids. Germline lookup yields CDR1 WNHNN and CDR2 SYGVQD (reference sequence). V was cut by 5 bases and J by 1 base, with 8 bases left in between. CDR3 amino acids: CASSFTPQETQYF. The CDR3 coding sequence is TGCGCCAGCAGTTTTACTCCCCAAGAGACCCAGTACTTC.

V gene TRBV20-1 combines with J gene TRBJ1-4; D not certain. V was pared by 1 base and J by 14 bases, with 8 bases between. CDR3 length: 10 residues. Looked up from germline, CDR1 is DFQATT and CDR2 is SNEGSKA (reference sequence). CDR3 sequence: CSARGMGLFF. The CDR3 DNA reads as TGCAGTGCTAGAGGGATGGGGCTGTTTTTT.

CDR3 bases: TGTGCCAGCAGCCATGCAATTAATGGTTACGAGCAGTACTTC. Amino acids: CASSHAINGYEQYF. The chain uses TRBV4-2 and TRBJ2-7, with D uncertain. Trimming pared 3 bases from V and 4 bases from J, leaving 13 bases between. Germline-derived CDR1 and CDR2 are LGHNA and YNFKEQ. The CDR3 sequence is 14 residues long.

The CDR3 reads CASNQYRADYTF. Written as DNA, the CDR3 is TGTGCCAGCAATCAATACAGGGCAGACTACACCTTC. The gene calls are TRBV28 and TRBJ1-2; possibly TRBD1 for D (6 bases). Trimming left V 7 bases short and J 10 bases short, with 16 bases between. Germline lookup yields CDR1 MDHEN and CDR2 SYDVKM. This CDR3 spans 12 amino acids.

This clone rates as medium-sized. The rearrangement links TRBV28 to TRBJ2-7, with 12 bases identical to TRBD2. Losses at the gene ends were 4 bases for V and 5 bases for J; bases not matched to a gene: 9. The CDR3 loop spans 16 amino acids. The V gene's germline CDR1 is MDHEN and CDR2 SYDVKM. CDR3 sequence reads: CASSSHGLAGSNEQYF. DNA of the CDR3: TGTGCCAGCAGTTCACACGGACTAGCGGGATCTAACGAGCAGTACTTC. Together with reference TRBV28 and TRBJ2-7, the CDR3 gives the full variable domain: DVKVTQSSRYLVKRTGEKVFLECVQDMDHENMFWYRQDPGLGLRLIYFSYDVKMKEKGDIPEGYSVSREKKERFSLILESASTNQTSMYLCASSSHGLAGSNEQYFGPGTRLTVT.

The sample holds a few counts of this clone. This rearrangement joins TRBV6-5 to TRBJ1-5, with D hard to call. CDR3 size: 13 residues. The germline V and J ends were trimmed by 0 bases and 7 bases, with 7 bases remaining between them. Germline CDR1 MNHEY, CDR2 SVGAGI. CDR3 nucleotides: TGTGCCAGCAGTTACTCGGTTCGCCAGCCCCAGCATTTT. Its translation: CASSYSVRQPQHF.

V is TRBV11-2 and J is TRBJ2-7, with 7 bases aligning to TRBD2. CDR1 is SGHAT and CDR2 is FQNNGV in the germline V gene. This CDR3 has 13 amino acids. Trimming at V came to 5 bases and at J to 1 base, leaving 2 bases not matched to a gene. Here the CDR3 DNA reads TGTGCCAGCAGCAAGCGGGGATCCTACGAGCAGTACTTC. This codes for CASSKRGSYEQYF.

The rearrangement uses TRBV4-3 and TRBJ1-2; D is unresolved. CDR1 is LGHNA and CDR2 is YSLEER in the germline V gene. The CDR3 totals 12 residues. V gave up 3 bases and J gave up 7 bases, with 9 bases separating them. CDR3 sequence reads: CASSHERLGYTF. CDR3 nucleotide sequence: TGCGCCAGCAGCCACGAGAGGCTTGGCTACACCTTC.

V and J are TRBV13 and TRBJ2-5, with TRBD1 as a possible D gene (5 bases). Looked up from germline, CDR1 is PRHDT and CDR2 is FYEKMQ (reference sequence). V was shortened by 5 bases and J by 4 bases, with 17 bases between the two germline ends. The CDR3 is 15 residues long. The CDR3 sequence: CASSPSGRARETQYF. DNA of the CDR3: TGTGCCAGCAGCCCCTCTGGCAGGGCGCGAGAGACCCAGTACTTC.

This chain uses TRBV2 with TRBJ2-2; D possibly corresponds to TRBD2 (6 bases). Trimming took 9 bases from V and 4 from J, leaving 18 bases between them. CDR3 length: 15 amino acids. CDR1 is SNHLY and CDR2 is FYNNEI in the germline V gene. In nucleotides, the CDR3 is TGTGCCAGTGCAGGGTTGGGGGGACCCACCGGGGAGCTGTTTTTT. Residues: CASAGLGGPTGELFF.

This clone showed up just a few times. The V and J genes are TRBV30 and TRBJ1-1; D is uncertain. Germline loops: CDR1 GTSNPN, CDR2 SVGIG (reference sequence). The length of the CDR3 is 13 residues. V lost 2 bases to trimming and J lost 4 bases, with 11 bases between them. The CDR3 nucleotides are TGTGCCTGGAGTTTCCTGGGCATCACTGAAGCTTTCTTT. Protein product: CAWSFLGITEAFF.

The gene calls are TRBV7-9 and TRBJ2-2, with D unclear. Per the germline V gene, CDR1 is SEHNR and CDR2 is FQNEAQ (reference sequence). V lost 1 base to trimming and J lost 1 base, with 4 bases between them. The CDR3 length is 14 residues. DNA of the CDR3: TGTGCCAGCAGCTTAGGGCAGAACACCGGGGAGCTGTTTTTT. Protein sequence: CASSLGQNTGELFF.

The chain's CDR3 is CASSTRTVNEQFF. DNA of the CDR3: TGTGCCAGCAGCACCCGGACTGTCAATGAGCAGTTCTTC. The V call is TRBV28, the J call TRBJ2-1; D is possibly TRBD2 (5 bases). The germline V gene has CDR1 MDHEN and CDR2 SYDVKM. The ends were cut back, 6 bases at V and 6 bases at J, with 12 bases in the middle. The CDR3 runs 13 residues. Supplemented by reference TRBV28 and TRBJ2-1, the full variable domain reads DVKVTQSSRYLVKRTGEKVFLECVQDMDHENMFWYRQDPGLGLRLIYFSYDVKMKEKGDIPEGYSVSREKKERFSLILESASTNQTSMYLCASSTRTVNEQFFGPGTRLTVL.

The CDR3, as DNA: TGTGCCAGCAGTCCGGACATTCGAGGAAACACCATATATTTT. Translating it yields CASSPDIRGNTIYF. This chain connects TRBV6-5 to TRBJ1-3, with a possible D match to TRBD1 (5 bases). CDR1 MNHEY and CDR2 SVGAGI come from the germline V gene. V was trimmed by 5 bases and J by 4 bases, leaving 12 bases between them. The CDR3 spans 14 residues.

The V call is TRBV20-1, the J call TRBJ2-3; weak D call: TRBD2 (5 bases). This CDR3 contains 11 residues. The V end was cut by 7 bases, the J end by 8 bases, with 13 bases between. Germline V gene data show CDR1 as DFQATT and CDR2 as SNEGSKA (reference sequence). CDR3 protein: CSVADFPTQYF. The CDR3 region has the DNA TGCAGTGTCGCGGACTTTCCTACGCAGTATTTT.

The chain employs TRBV30 and TRBJ2-2, with TRBD2 identical over 7 bases. Germline values: CDR1 GTSNPN, CDR2 SVGIG (reference sequence). V shed 3 bases and J 3 bases; nucleotides not matched to a gene: 10. The CDR3 has 16 residues. The CDR3 spells CAWRSPRLADTGELFF. The CDR3 DNA follows: TGTGCCTGGAGATCCCCCAGACTAGCAGACACCGGGGAGCTGTTTTTT.

The chain joins TRBV29-1 to TRBJ2-7; TRBD1 matches at 7 bases. V trimming: 3 bases; J trimming: 7 bases; junction bases outside the gene matches: 9. Germline assignment: CDR1 SQVTM and CDR2 ANQGSEA. The CDR3 is 13 residues long. DNA of the CDR3: TGCAGCGTTGATGGGGTAGGGGGCGTGGAGCAGTACTTC. This encodes CSVDGVGGVEQYF.

This rearrangement joins TRBV6-4 to TRBJ2-1; 13 bases map to TRBD2. Germline V gene lookup returns CDR1 MRHNA and CDR2 SNTAGT. The CDR3 extends over 15 amino acids. V was pared by 2 bases and J by 8 bases, with 3 bases of the junction left unmatched. The CDR3 sequence is CASSDGTSGKDEQFF. The CDR3 DNA is TGTGCCAGCAGTGACGGGACTAGCGGGAAAGATGAGCAGTTCTTC.

This chain joins TRBV7-9 and TRBJ2-4; TRBD2 matches at 14 bases. This CDR3 comprises 18 residues. Per the germline V gene, CDR1 is SEHNR and CDR2 is FQNEAQ (reference sequence). Unmatched junction bases numbered 3, after V lost 2 bases and J lost 0 bases. The CDR3 bases are TGTGCCAGCAGCTTACCCGGACTAGCGGGAGGAGCCAAAAACATTCAGTACTTC. Protein: CASSLPGLAGGAKNIQYF.